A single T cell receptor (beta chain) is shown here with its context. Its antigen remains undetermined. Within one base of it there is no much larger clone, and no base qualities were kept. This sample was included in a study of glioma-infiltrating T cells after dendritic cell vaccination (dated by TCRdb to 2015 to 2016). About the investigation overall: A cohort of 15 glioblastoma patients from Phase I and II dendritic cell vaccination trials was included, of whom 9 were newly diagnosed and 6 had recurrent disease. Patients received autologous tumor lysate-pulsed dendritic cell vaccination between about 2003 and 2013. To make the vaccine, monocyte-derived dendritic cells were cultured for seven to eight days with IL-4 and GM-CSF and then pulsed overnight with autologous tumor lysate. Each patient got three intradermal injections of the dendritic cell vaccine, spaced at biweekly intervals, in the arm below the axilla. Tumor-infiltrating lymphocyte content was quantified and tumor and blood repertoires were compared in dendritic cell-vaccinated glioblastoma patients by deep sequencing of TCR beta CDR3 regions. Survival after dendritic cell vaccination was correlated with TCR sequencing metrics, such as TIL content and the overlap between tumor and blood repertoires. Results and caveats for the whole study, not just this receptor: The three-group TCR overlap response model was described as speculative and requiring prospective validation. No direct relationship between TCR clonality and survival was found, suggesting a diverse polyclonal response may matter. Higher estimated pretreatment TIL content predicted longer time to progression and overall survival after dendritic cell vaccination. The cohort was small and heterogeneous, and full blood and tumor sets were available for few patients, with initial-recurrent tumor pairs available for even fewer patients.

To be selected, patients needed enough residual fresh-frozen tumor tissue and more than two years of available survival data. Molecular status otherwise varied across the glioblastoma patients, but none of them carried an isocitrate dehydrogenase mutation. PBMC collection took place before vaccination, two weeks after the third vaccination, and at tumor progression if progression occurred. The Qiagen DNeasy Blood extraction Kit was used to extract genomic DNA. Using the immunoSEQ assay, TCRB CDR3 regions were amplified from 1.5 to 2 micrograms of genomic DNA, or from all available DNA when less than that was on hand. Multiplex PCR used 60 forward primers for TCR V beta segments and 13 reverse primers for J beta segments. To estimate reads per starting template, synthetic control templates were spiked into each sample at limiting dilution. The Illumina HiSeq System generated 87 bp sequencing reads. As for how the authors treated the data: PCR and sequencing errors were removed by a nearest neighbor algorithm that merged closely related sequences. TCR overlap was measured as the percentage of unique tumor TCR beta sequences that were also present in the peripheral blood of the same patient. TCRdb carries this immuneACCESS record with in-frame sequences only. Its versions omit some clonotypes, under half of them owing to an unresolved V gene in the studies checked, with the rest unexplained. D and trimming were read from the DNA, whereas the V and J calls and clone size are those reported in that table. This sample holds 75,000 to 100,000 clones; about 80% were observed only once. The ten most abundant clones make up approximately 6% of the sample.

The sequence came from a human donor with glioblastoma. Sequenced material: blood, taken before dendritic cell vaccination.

The DNA is TGTGCCACTACTAGCGGGAGCAATGAGCAGTTCTTC. It specifies CATTSGSNEQFF. The sequence is built from TRBV19 and TRBJ2-1; 11 bases in between match TRBD2. Compared with germline, V lacks 10 bases and J lacks 6 bases; bases without a gene match: 2. CDR1 and CDR2 were assigned from the germline V gene (reference sequence) as LNHDA and SQIVND. The CDR3 runs 12 residues from the cysteine to the phenylalanine. Only the CDR3 portion is preserved as DNA: 36 bases, with reading frame beginning at the first base.